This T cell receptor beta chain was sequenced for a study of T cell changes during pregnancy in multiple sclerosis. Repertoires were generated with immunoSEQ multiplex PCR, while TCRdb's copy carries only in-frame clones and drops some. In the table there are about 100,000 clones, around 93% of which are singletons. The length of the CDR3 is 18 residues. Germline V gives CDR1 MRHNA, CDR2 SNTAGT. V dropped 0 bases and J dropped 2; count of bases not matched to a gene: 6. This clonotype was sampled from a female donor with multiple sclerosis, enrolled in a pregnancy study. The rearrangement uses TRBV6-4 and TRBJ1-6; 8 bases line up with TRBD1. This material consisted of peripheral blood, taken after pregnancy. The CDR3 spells CASSDSAPGGTYNSPLHF. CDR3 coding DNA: TGTGCCAGCAGTGACTCGGCGCCAGGGGGCACCTATAATTCACCCCTCCACTTT.